This T cell receptor beta chain was captured by sequencing in a study of shared clonotypes between healthy human individuals. The CDR3 loop spans 13 amino acids. Only CD45RO-negative cells positively selected for CCR7 counted as naive CD8 cells, so terminally differentiated effector memory CD45RA+ cells were excluded. Assay: immunoSEQ multiplex PCR; the TCRdb copy retains only in-frame clones and omits some. The data show some 580,000 clones, roughly 98% seen once. Sequencing used naive CD8+ T cells sorted from blood. The receptor comes from a man in his thirties or forties in good health. The genes are TRBV21-1 and TRBJ2-7; TRBD1 was called by the table and not checked on the DNA. TRBV21-1 is a pseudogene. The CDR3 here is CASSKTGLDKQYF. The CDR3, as DNA: TGTGCCAGCAGCAAAACAGGCCTCGATAAGCAGTACTTC.